This TCR beta chain emerged from a study of blood T cell repertoires in COVID-19. Study details: Collection of acute and convalescent COVID-19 samples took place in the United States, Italy and Spain. T cells, B-cell-depleted T cells, or PBMCs supplied cDNA or gDNA.

The study assigned cohorts using participant-reported clinical history. Looked up from germline, CDR1 is LNHDA and CDR2 is SQIVND (reference sequence). This CDR3 region has 12 residues. The V end lost 5 bases, the J end lost 4 bases, and 9 bases lay between the germline ends. Method: immunoSEQ multiplex PCR; TCRdb's copy keeps in-frame clones and lacks some. The sample consists of more than 250,000 clones, 92% of them appearing once. Sequenced: PBMCs or T cells enriched from blood (not recorded which). This receptor was obtained from a woman younger than 45 who had recovered from COVID-19. The chain has TRBV19 and TRBJ2-7; TRBD2 is a possible D gene (6 bases). DNA for the CDR3: TGTGCCAGTAGTCGGGGGTTTTACGAGCAGTACTTC. Encoded protein: CASSRGFYEQYF.